The 30 T cell receptor beta chains presented below share a single source sample, sequenced in a study of CD8 T cells in ankylosing spondylitis. TCRdb re-called the 5' RACE reads through MiXCR, storing one row per CDR3 protein. This table has 310,000 or so distinct CDR3 sequences, around 18% appearing once. Sequencing was done on a sample of blood, either unsorted or a sorted T cell fraction (not recorded which). These receptors came from a male donor with ankylosing spondylitis or in good health (not recorded which).

This clonotype was detected a few times. The chain employs TRBV11-1 and TRBJ2-1; D is possibly TRBD1 or TRBD2 (9 bases each). The CDR3 is made up of 19 amino acids. V lost 5 bases to trimming and J lost 6 bases, with 29 bases between them. Per the germline V gene, CDR1 is SGHAT and CDR2 is FQDESV (reference sequence). This chain's CDR3 is CASSPVATGGSGRINEQFF. The DNA for the CDR3 is TGTGCCAGCAGCCCGGTGGCGACAGGGGGGAGCGGGAGGATCAATGAGCAGTTCTTC.

This clonotype was recorded a few times. The chain combines TRBV5-1 with TRBJ2-2; 10 bases fit TRBD2. CDR3 length equals 15 residues. V shed 3 bases, J shed 2 bases, and the junction held 1 base outside the gene matches. The germline V gene encodes CDR1 SGHRS and CDR2 YFSETQ. The CDR3, as DNA: TGCGCCAGCAGCTGGACTAGCGGAAACACCGGGGAGCTGTTTTTT. It yields the protein CASSWTSGNTGELFF.

The CDR3 is CSARETGGNGYTF. CDR3 sequence (DNA): TGCAGTGCTAGAGAGACAGGGGGAAATGGCTACACCTTC. The chain combines TRBV20-1 with TRBJ1-2; 9 bases fit TRBD1. V shed 0 bases and J 6 bases; nucleotides not matched to a gene: 2. The germline CDR1 and CDR2 sequences are DFQATT and SNEGSKA (reference sequence). The CDR3 is 13 amino acids.

The chain employs TRBV29-1 and TRBJ2-2, with D tentatively TRBD2 (5 bases). CDR3 length equals 13 residues. Germline V gene sequence: CDR1 SQVTM, CDR2 ANQGSEA. The V end lost 7 bases, the J end lost 6 bases, and 15 bases lay between the germline ends. For the CDR3, the DNA is TGCAGCGGATGGCAGTCGGAGGCCGGGGAGCTGTTTTTT. The encoded protein is CSGWQSEAGELFF.

This clonotype came up a few times. The chain employs TRBV28 and TRBJ2-5; D possibly corresponds to TRBD1 (6 bases). Germline CDR1 is MDHEN and CDR2 is SYDVKM. The germline V and J ends were trimmed by 4 bases and 0 bases, with 9 bases remaining between them. The CDR3 is made up of 14 amino acids. In DNA, the CDR3 is TGTGCCAGCAGTTCTAGGGGGAACCAAGAGACCCAGTACTTC. This translates into CASSSRGNQETQYF.

The chain has TRBV11-3 and TRBJ1-1, with D possibly TRBD1 on 5 matching bases. V was pared by 6 bases and J by 9 bases, with 17 bases between. The CDR3 totals 13 residues. CDR1 is SGHNT, CDR2 YENEEA, per germline. In DNA form, the CDR3 reads TGTGCCAGCAGTTACATTTCCGGGACGCAAGCTTTCTTT. Translation gives CASSYISGTQAFF.

The chain recombines TRBV19 with TRBJ2-1, with 13 nucleotides matching TRBD2. V was pared by 7 bases and J by 6 bases, with 12 bases of the junction left unmatched. Germline V gives CDR1 LNHDA, CDR2 SQIVND (reference sequence). This CDR3 has 17 amino acids. Written as DNA, the CDR3 is TGTGCCAGTAACATAGGGATCGGACTAGCGGGGGTCAATGAGCAGTTCTTC. Translation gives CASNIGIGLAGVNEQFF.

The chain employs TRBV5-1 and TRBJ1-1; 10 bases line up with TRBD1. The CDR3 covers 15 residues. The germline V gene has CDR1 SGHRS and CDR2 YFSETQ. Losses at the gene ends were 3 bases for V and 3 bases for J; bases not matched to a gene: 5. The DNA for the CDR3 is TGCGCCAGCAGCTACACCGGGACAGGGGACACTGAAGCTTTCTTT. Protein: CASSYTGTGDTEAFF.

This clonotype was observed at least ten times. The chain recombines TRBV5-1 with TRBJ2-1; 11 positions match TRBD2. The CDR3 extends over 19 amino acids. CDR1 and CDR2 (germline): SGHRS, YFSETQ. The ends lost 4 bases at V and 9 bases at J; junction bases unmatched: 21. In DNA form, the CDR3 reads TGCGCCAGCAGCGGCCCGGGACAGGAGACTAGCGGGATGTTCACTGAGCAGTTCTTC. Its translation: CASSGPGQETSGMFTEQFF.

There are a few counts of this clonotype. The V call is TRBV20-1, the J call TRBJ2-1; 9 nucleotides line up with TRBD1. The CDR3 contains 15 residues. CDR1 DFQATT and CDR2 SNEGSKA come from the germline V gene (reference sequence). The V segment lost 5 bases and the J segment 2 bases; nucleotides outside the gene matches: 7. In nucleotides, the CDR3 is TGCAGTGCTGAACAGGGGGCTAGGACCTACAATGAGCAGTTCTTC. This encodes CSAEQGARTYNEQFF.

This clonotype was observed at least ten times. The V call is TRBV14, the J call TRBJ1-2; unclear D gene. The V end was cut by 0 bases, the J end by 8 bases, with 10 bases between. There are 13 residues in the CDR3. The germline gives CDR1 SGHDN, CDR2 FVKESK. CDR3 nucleotides: TGTGCCAGCAGCCAAGAAGCAGTGGCGGGCTACACCTTC. Its translation: CASSQEAVAGYTF.

This clonotype showed up just a few times. The V and J genes are TRBV6-2 or TRBV6-3 and TRBJ2-1, with TRBD2 identical over 14 bases. V lost 6 bases and J lost 3; bases outside the gene matches: 7. The CDR3 runs 17 residues. Germline V lookup: CDR1 MNHEY, CDR2 SVGEGT. As DNA, the CDR3 is TGTGCCAGCAGCGGACTAGCGGGGGGTTCTAACTACAATGAGCAGTTCTTC. This encodes CASSGLAGGSNYNEQFF.

V gene TRBV28 combines with J gene TRBJ2-1; 8 nucleotides agree with TRBD2. This CDR3 spans 11 amino acids. Germline V gene lookup returns CDR1 MDHEN and CDR2 SYDVKM. V lost 11 bases, J lost 6 bases, and 3 bases stayed unmatched. In DNA, the CDR3 is TGTGCCGAGGCGGGGGGCAATGAGCAGTTCTTC. Protein product: CAEAGGNEQFF.

J is TRBJ2-3 and V is TRBV19; 9 nucleotides align to TRBD2. This CDR3 comprises 16 residues. The germline gives CDR1 LNHDA, CDR2 SQIVND (reference sequence). Germline trimming cut 3 bases from V and 4 bases from J; bases unmatched to any gene: 8. The CDR3 bases are TGTGCCAGTAGTATTTGGGCTAGCGGGACGGCAGATACGCAGTATTTT. Translating it yields CASSIWASGTADTQYF.

The chain recombines TRBV12-3 or TRBV12-4 with TRBJ1-1; no firm D call. Trimming stripped 6 bases from V and 11 bases from J, with 16 bases between. This CDR3 contains 12 residues. CDR3 in amino acids: CASRSIGLGAFF. CDR3 DNA sequence: TGTGCCAGCAGGAGTATCGGGTTGGGGGCTTTCTTT.

This rearrangement joins TRBV20-1 to TRBJ2-1; TRBD2 might be the D (6 bases). Germline V CDR1 and CDR2: DFQATT, SNEGSKA (reference sequence). The CDR3 runs to 14 residues. V was pared by 6 bases and J by 4 bases, with 16 bases between. The CDR3 DNA follows: TGCAGTGCCGGTGCGGGACTCCGGTACAATGAGCAGTTCTTC. Amino acids: CSAGAGLRYNEQFF.

This clonotype was observed a few times. V is TRBV5-1 and J is TRBJ2-1; D gene uncertain. V was trimmed by 0 bases and J by 10 bases, leaving 8 bases between them. The CDR3 covers 12 residues. Germline V gives CDR1 SGHRS, CDR2 YFSETQ. CDR3: CASSLAVGEQFF. For the CDR3, the DNA is TGCGCCAGCAGCTTGGCCGTTGGGGAGCAGTTCTTC.

The J gene is TRBJ2-1, the V gene TRBV9, with 8 bases that match TRBD2. The CDR3 contains 16 residues. Per the germline V gene, CDR1 is SGDLS and CDR2 is YYNGEE. The trim removed 3 bases at V and 0 bases at J, leaving 5 bases unmatched. CDR3 sequence reads: CASSGAGGASYNEQFF. Here the CDR3 DNA reads TGTGCCAGCAGCGGTGCCGGGGGGGCCTCCTACAATGAGCAGTTCTTC.

This clonotype was counted only a few times. The chain carries TRBV4-1 and TRBJ2-1, with 10 bases that match TRBD2. Unmatched junction bases numbered 7, after V lost 4 bases and J lost 4 bases. The germline V gene encodes CDR1 MGHRA and CDR2 YSYEKL. The CDR3 has 16 amino acids. DNA of the CDR3: TGCGCCAGCAGCCGGGAGACTAGCGGGCCTTACAATGAGCAGTTCTTC. Amino acids: CASSRETSGPYNEQFF.

This chain joins TRBV3-1 and TRBJ2-5; possibly TRBD1 or TRBD2 for D (5 bases each). The ends were cut back, 3 bases at V and 1 base at J, with 15 bases in the middle. Germline CDR1 is LGHDT and CDR2 is YNNKEL (reference sequence). The CDR3 spans 16 residues. CDR3 in amino acids: CASSHPWGYRQETQYF. Written as DNA, the CDR3 is TGTGCCAGCAGCCACCCATGGGGGTACCGCCAAGAGACCCAGTACTTC.

This sequence joins TRBV5-6 and TRBJ1-2; the D is unclear. From germline, CDR1 is SGHDT and CDR2 YYEEEE. The CDR3 runs to 12 residues. V was cut by 2 bases and J by 3 bases, with 5 bases left in between. CDR3: CASSFADYGYTF. For the CDR3, the DNA is TGTGCCAGCAGCTTCGCGGACTATGGCTACACCTTC.

The V call is TRBV10-3, the J call TRBJ2-2; no clear D. The germline V gene encodes CDR1 ENHRY and CDR2 SYGVKD. V dropped 6 bases and J dropped 3 bases, with 8 bases sitting between them. The CDR3 has 13 residues. The CDR3, as DNA: TGTGCCATCAGAAGTGGTTACACCGGGGAGCTGTTTTTT. This codes for CAIRSGYTGELFF.

This clonotype has more than one count but fewer than ten. The chain has TRBV18 and TRBJ1-6, with 7 bases matching TRBD1. The V gene end was trimmed by 2 bases and the J gene end by 3 bases; junction bases not matched to a gene: 4. This CDR3 is 16 amino acids long. Germline V CDR1 and CDR2: KGHSH, LQKENI. CDR3 region: CASSPRQGGYNSPLHF. The CDR3 DNA sequence: TGTGCCAGCTCACCAAGGCAGGGGGGCTATAATTCACCCCTCCACTTT.

This clonotype has a handful of counts. The CDR3 protein is CASSQDWGYGETQYF. The CDR3, as DNA: TGTGCCAGCAGCCAAGATTGGGGGTATGGAGAGACCCAGTACTTC. The V call is TRBV3-1, the J call TRBJ2-5, with D possibly called TRBD1 or TRBD2 (5 bases each). Germline V gene sequence: CDR1 LGHDT, CDR2 YNNKEL (reference sequence). The germline V and J ends were trimmed by 0 bases and 4 bases, with 12 bases remaining between them. There are 15 residues in the CDR3.

This clonotype occurred a few times. The gene calls are TRBV29-1 and TRBJ2-1, with 8 bases identical to TRBD2. The germline V gene has CDR1 SQVTM and CDR2 ANQGSEA. The CDR3 loop spans 12 amino acids. The junction had 5 bases not matched to a gene; V was cut back by 5 bases and J by 8 bases. CDR3 in DNA: TGCAGCGTTCGGACTAGCTTCTATGAGCAGTTCTTC. Translation: CSVRTSFYEQFF.

This clonotype was seen more than once but under ten times. V is TRBV5-1 and J is TRBJ2-7, with D perhaps TRBD2 (6 bases). V shed 3 bases and J shed 0 bases, with 16 bases lying between them. Germline V lookup: CDR1 SGHRS, CDR2 YFSETQ. The CDR3 is 16 residues long. CDR3 loop: CASSSPGGESSYEQYV. For the CDR3, the DNA is TGCGCCAGCAGCTCCCCCGGGGGAGAGAGCTCCTACGAGCAGTACGTC.

Ten or more counts support this clonotype. This chain joins TRBV20-1 and TRBJ2-3; TRBD2 matches 11 bases. Germline V gene sequence: CDR1 DFQATT, CDR2 SNEGSKA (reference sequence). CDR3 length: 13 amino acids. Germline trimming cut 6 bases from V and 11 bases from J; bases unmatched to any gene: 10. CDR3 nucleotides: TGCAGTGCCAGACTAGCGGGGCCCGAGGGGCAGTATTTT. Its protein product is CSARLAGPEGQYF.

The chain has TRBV3-1 and TRBJ2-2; D gene ambiguous. V lost 4 bases, J lost 4 bases, and 10 bases lay in between. The V gene's germline CDR1 is LGHDT and CDR2 YNNKEL (reference sequence). CDR3 length equals 14 residues. The CDR3 spells CASSPRRSTGELFF. DNA of the CDR3: TGTGCCAGCAGCCCTCGTAGGAGCACCGGGGAGCTGTTTTTT.

A few counts support this clonotype. The chain recombines TRBV5-1 with TRBJ2-5, with D unresolved. The length of the CDR3 is 12 residues. The V gene lost 2 bases and the J gene lost 13 bases, with 15 bases spanning the gap. CDR1 and CDR2 from the germline V gene are SGHRS and YFSETQ. The DNA for the CDR3 is TGCGCCAGCAGCTTATCGCCCAATAGGTGGTACTTC. Its protein is CASSLSPNRWYF.

This chain connects TRBV21-1 to TRBJ2-2; the table's D call TRBD1 went unverified against the DNA. TRBV21-1 is termed a pseudogene. The CDR3 loop spans 16 amino acids. CDR3 protein: CASSMDSAAFTGELFF. The CDR3 DNA reads as TGTGCCAGCAGCATGGACAGCGCTGCGTTCACCGGGGAGCTGTTTTTT.